The entry that follows covers one T cell receptor beta chain sequence. Its antigen is not identified. The record originates from a study of shared clonotypes between healthy human individuals. General study points: All-four-donor shared clonotypes had higher generation probabilities than non-shared clonotypes did.

TCRdb's copy holds only in-frame clones and misses some; the assay was immunoSEQ multiplex PCR. The sample records 550,000 to 800,000 clones, about 74% being singletons. The specimen was memory CD4+ T cells sorted from blood. Specified subset: CD45RA-negative fraction. This sequence was found in a woman in her 30s in good health.

CDR3 protein: CASSTQKDTEAFF. DNA for the CDR3: TGTGCCAGCAGCACGCAGAAAGACACTGAAGCTTTCTTT. The chain combines TRBV11-2 with TRBJ1-1; D is unresolved. Germline assignment: CDR1 SGHAT and CDR2 FQNNGV. The germline V and J ends were trimmed by 5 bases and 3 bases, with 10 bases remaining between them. The CDR3 is 13 residues long.